This T cell receptor (beta chain) derives from a study of cytomegalovirus exposure and HLA in healthy donors. 60 Vbeta and 13 Jbeta primers were used in PCR. The assay was immunoSEQ multiplex PCR, and TCRdb's table has in-frame clones only and misses some. The sample records about 98,000 clones, about 70% being singletons. Donors counted as nominally healthy when sampled, yet unrecorded immune exposures were likely. Worth noting for this clone: The antigen remains undetermined.

Study conclusions and caveats: A later analysis linked about 17,000 TCR beta sequences to HLA alleles at 0.05 false discovery rate.

Trimming cost V 3 bases and J 8 bases; bases outside gene matches: 6. The CDR3 covers 14 residues. The germline CDR1 and CDR2 sequences are KGHSH and LQKENI. The chain has TRBV18 and TRBJ1-4; 7 bases agree with TRBD1. What was sequenced was PBMCs. The receptor's source is a human donor in good health. CDR3 protein: CASSPLPTGEKLFF. The CDR3 DNA is TGTGCCAGCTCACCCCTCCCGACAGGGGAAAAACTGTTTTTT.